The 8 T cell receptor beta chains below were found in one sample sequenced in a study of identifying expanded T cells in peripheral blood. This table comes from immunoSEQ multiplex PCR, and its TCRdb copy is limited to in-frame clones, with some not included. The data hold about 78,000 clones, with almost 85% observed a single time. The sequenced material came from blood. Receptor source: a person aged 18 to 69 in good health.

This chain connects TRBV28 to TRBJ1-4, with 10 bases lining up with TRBD1. The CDR3 has 14 residues. V lost 6 bases to trimming and J lost 10 bases; unmatched junction nucleotides: 8. The germline V gene has CDR1 MDHEN and CDR2 SYDVKM. CDR3: CASSTGQGVRKLFF. CDR3 coding DNA: TGTGCCAGCAGCACTGGACAGGGGGTAAGAAAACTGTTTTTT.

The rearrangement joins TRBV25-1 to TRBJ1-3; D possibly corresponds to TRBD1 (5 bases). CDR3 length equals 15 residues. V lost 4 bases to trimming and J lost 0 bases, with 10 bases between them. Germline lookup yields CDR1 MGHDK and CDR2 SYGVNS. CDR3 bases: TGTGCCAGCAGTGTGACAGCGGACTCTGGAAACACCATATATTTT. This encodes CASSVTADSGNTIYF.

The chain couples TRBV7-9 to TRBJ1-3, with no clear D. The CDR3 spans 15 residues. The germline V and J ends were trimmed by 3 bases and 0 bases, with 9 bases remaining between them. Germline loops: CDR1 SEHNR, CDR2 FQNEAQ (reference sequence). CDR3 residues: CASSLDGPSGNTIYF. The DNA for the CDR3 is TGTGCCAGCAGCTTGGACGGGCCCTCTGGAAACACCATATATTTT.

V usage is TRBV2 and J usage is TRBJ2-7; 12 bases are a match to TRBD2. CDR1 and CDR2 from the germline V gene are SNHLY and FYNNEI. The CDR3 is 15 residues long. V shed 6 bases and J 0 bases; nucleotides not matched to a gene: 3. The CDR3, as DNA: TGTGCCAGCAGGGAACTAGCGGGAGGCTCCTACGAGCAGTACTTC. Its protein product is CASRELAGGSYEQYF. The full variable domain, its missing parts supplied by reference TRBV2 and TRBJ2-7, is EPEVTQTPSHQVTQMGQEVILRCVPISNHLYFYWYRQILGQKVEFLVSFYNNEISEKSEIFDDQFSVERPDGSNFTLKIRSTKLEDSAMYFCASRELAGGSYEQYFGPGTRLTVT.

This chain joins TRBV5-6 and TRBJ2-7, with a possible D match to TRBD1 (6 bases). Germline loops: CDR1 SGHDT, CDR2 YYEEEE. The CDR3 runs 14 residues. Trimming took 4 bases from V and 0 from J, leaving 11 bases between them. The CDR3 sequence: CASSGQMSSYEQYF. The CDR3 coding sequence is TGTGCCAGCAGCGGACAGATGAGCTCCTACGAGCAGTACTTC. Full variable domain (missing parts from reference TRBV5-6 and TRBJ2-7): DAGVTQSPTHLIKTRGQQVTLRCSPKSGHDTVSWYQQALGQGPQFIFQYYEEEERQRGNFPDRFSGHQFPNYSSELNVNALLLGDSALYLCASSGQMSSYEQYFGPGTRLTVT.

This chain joins TRBV28 and TRBJ1-5; TRBD1 matches at 7 bases. Germline V lookup: CDR1 MDHEN, CDR2 SYDVKM. The CDR3 totals 15 residues. J lost 6 bases, V lost 6 bases, and 11 bases had no gene match. The DNA of the CDR3 is TGTGCCAGCAGACGAACAGGGGCACCAAGTCAGCCCCAGCATTTT. It translates to CASRRTGAPSQPQHF.

The rearrangement links TRBV27 to TRBJ2-2; 10 nucleotides align to TRBD2. V shed 5 bases, J shed 1 base, and the junction held 4 bases outside the gene matches. CDR3 size: 16 residues. CDR1 and CDR2 (germline): MNHEY, SMNVEV (reference sequence). The chain's CDR3 is CASSPVAGGNTGELFF. The DNA for the CDR3 is TGTGCCAGCAGTCCCGTAGCGGGGGGGAACACCGGGGAGCTGTTTTTT.

The chain joins TRBV7-2 to TRBJ2-3, with TRBD1 matching 9 bases. The germline CDR1 and CDR2 sequences are SGHTA and FQGNSA. The CDR3 covers 17 residues. J was trimmed by 2 bases and V by 0 bases; bases with no gene match: 6. CDR3 bases: TGTGCCAGCAGCTTAGCAGGAACAGGGGGCTTCACAGATACGCAGTATTTT. Translated: CASSLAGTGGFTDTQYF.